This record concerns one TCR beta chain sequence. Its antigen is unidentified. These data come from a study of shared clonotypes between healthy human individuals. General observations from the study: Naive subsets, compared against memory subsets, generally had larger estimated richness values.

Profiled with immunoSEQ multiplex PCR; TCRdb holds only in-frame clones, not every one. Of 2 million to 2.5 million clones in the sample, under 95% were seen once. The germline V gene has CDR1 SGHRS and CDR2 YFSETQ. With 3 bases removed from V and 2 bases from J, the gap between germline ends came to 8 bases. The CDR3 spans 13 residues. The clonotype comes from a young man in good health. Some clones in this sample may be carry-over from other donors' samples. What was sequenced was naive CD4+ T cells from PBMCs. Subset meaning: CD45RA+ positively selected. The V call is TRBV5-1, the J call TRBJ2-5; D is undetermined. CDR3 region: CASSWAAQETQYF. CDR3 in DNA: TGCGCCAGCAGCTGGGCTGCGCAAGAGACCCAGTACTTC.